This TCR beta chain was found in a study of shared T cell receptors in the human thymus. TCRdb's copy holds only in-frame clones and misses some; the assay was immunoSEQ multiplex PCR. The sample lists over 350,000 clones, approximately 95% occurring once. The CDR3 runs to 16 residues. Germline CDR1 is SSHAT and CDR2 is FNYEAQ (reference sequence). Concerning this clone itself: An end of the junction does not agree with germline; a read error may underlie this.

The origin of this receptor is a human donor. Sequencing was done on a sample of thymocytes. This rearrangement joins TRBV7-7 to TRBJ2-7; 12 bases are a match to TRBD2. CDR3 residues: CASSQGTSGHSYEQYF. In DNA form, the CDR3 reads TGTGCTAGCAGTCAAGGGACTAGCGGGCACTCCTACGAGCAGTACTTC.